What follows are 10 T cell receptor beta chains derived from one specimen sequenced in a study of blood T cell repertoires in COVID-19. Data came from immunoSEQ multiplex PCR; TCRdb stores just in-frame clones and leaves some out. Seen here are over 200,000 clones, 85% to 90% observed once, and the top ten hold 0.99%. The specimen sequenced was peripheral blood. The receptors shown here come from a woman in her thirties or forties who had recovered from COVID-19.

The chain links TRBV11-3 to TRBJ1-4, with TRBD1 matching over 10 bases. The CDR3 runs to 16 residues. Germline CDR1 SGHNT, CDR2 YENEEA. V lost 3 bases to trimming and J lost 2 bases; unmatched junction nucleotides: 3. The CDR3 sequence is CASSFGQGVTNEKLFF. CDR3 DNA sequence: TGTGCCAGCAGCTTCGGACAGGGGGTCACTAATGAAAAACTGTTTTTT.

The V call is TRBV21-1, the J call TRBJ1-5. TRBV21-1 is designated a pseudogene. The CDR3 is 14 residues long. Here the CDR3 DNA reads TGTGCCAGCAGCAAACGGAGGAAAGGGCAGCCCCAGCATTTT. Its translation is CASSKRRKGQPQHF.

CDR3 region: CASTDRTDTQYF. The CDR3 DNA reads TGTGCCAGCACCGACAGAACAGATACGCAGTATTTT. This rearrangement joins TRBV6-5 to TRBJ2-3; a weak D match, TRBD1 (5 bases). Per the germline V gene, CDR1 is MNHEY and CDR2 is SVGAGI. Trimming cost V 7 bases and J 3 bases, with 8 bases left between them. The CDR3 runs to 12 residues.

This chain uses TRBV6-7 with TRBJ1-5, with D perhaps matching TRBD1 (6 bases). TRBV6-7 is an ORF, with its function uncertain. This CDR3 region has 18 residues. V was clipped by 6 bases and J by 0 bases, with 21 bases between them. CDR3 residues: CASRPPLEGGISNQPQHF. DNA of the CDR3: TGTGCCAGCAGACCACCTTTGGAGGGGGGGATTAGCAATCAGCCCCAGCATTTT.

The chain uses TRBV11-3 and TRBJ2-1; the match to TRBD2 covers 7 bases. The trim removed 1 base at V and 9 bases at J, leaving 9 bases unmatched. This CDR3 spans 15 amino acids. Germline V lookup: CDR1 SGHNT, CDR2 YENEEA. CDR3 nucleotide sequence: TGTGCCAGCAGCTTAGTGGGCGGGAGTTCCGGTGAGCAGTTCTTC. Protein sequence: CASSLVGGSSGEQFF.

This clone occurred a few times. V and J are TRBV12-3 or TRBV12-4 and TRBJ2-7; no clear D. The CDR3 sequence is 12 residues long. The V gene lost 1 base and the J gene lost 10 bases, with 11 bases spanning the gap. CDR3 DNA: TGTGCCAGCAGTTTAGAGGTGGGCAGCCAGTACTTC. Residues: CASSLEVGSQYF.

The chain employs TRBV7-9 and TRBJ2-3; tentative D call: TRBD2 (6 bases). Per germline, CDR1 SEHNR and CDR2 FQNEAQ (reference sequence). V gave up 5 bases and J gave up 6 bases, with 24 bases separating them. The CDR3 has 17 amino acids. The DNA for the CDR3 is TGTGCCAGCAGCCTACGACATGGGGAGGCTTCGAGGGATACGCAGTATTTT. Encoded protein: CASSLRHGEASRDTQYF.

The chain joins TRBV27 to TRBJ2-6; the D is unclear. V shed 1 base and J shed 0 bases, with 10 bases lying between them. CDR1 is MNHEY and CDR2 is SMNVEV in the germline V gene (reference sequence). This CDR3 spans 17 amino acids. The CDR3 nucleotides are TGTGCCAGCAGTTTATTTACGGGTCACTCTGGGGCCAACGTCCTGACTTTC. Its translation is CASSLFTGHSGANVLTF.

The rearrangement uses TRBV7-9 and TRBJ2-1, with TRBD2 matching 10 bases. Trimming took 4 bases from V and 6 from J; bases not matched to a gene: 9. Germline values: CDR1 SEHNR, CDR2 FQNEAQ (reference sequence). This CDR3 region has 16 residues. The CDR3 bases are TGTGCCAGCAGCTCCCCGACTAGCGGGCCCCCCAATGAGCAGTTCTTC. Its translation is CASSSPTSGPPNEQFF.

The CDR3 loop reads CASSPRPGANYGYTF. In DNA, the CDR3 is TGTGCCAGCAGCCCGAGACCTGGGGCCAACTATGGCTACACCTTC. This chain links TRBV14 with TRBJ1-2, with D maybe TRBD1 (5 bases). Germline loops: CDR1 SGHDN, CDR2 FVKESK. Trimming left V 4 bases short and J 2 bases short, with 14 bases between. The CDR3 runs 15 residues. The entire variable domain, with the rest obtained from reference TRBV14 and TRBJ1-2, is as follows: EAGVTQFPSHSVIEKGQTVTLRCDPISGHDNLYWYRRVMGKEIKFLLHFVKESKQDESGMPNNRFLAERTGGTYSTLKVQPAELEDSGVYFCASSPRPGANYGYTFGSGTRLTVV.